The present T cell receptor (beta chain) was sequenced within a study of T-cell memory formation after mild COVID-19. V was pared by 5 bases and J by 5 bases, with 15 bases between. The CDR3 is 14 residues long. Germline V gives CDR1 SGHAT, CDR2 FQNNGV. It was 5'RACE with constant-segment primers that produced the TCR alpha and TCR beta cDNA libraries, which carried sample barcodes and UMIs. Via MiXCR, TCRdb re-called the 5' RACE reads, giving one row per CDR3 protein. The sample has 340,000 or so distinct CDR3 sequences, 13% seen once. The V gene is TRBV11-2, the J gene TRBJ1-1, with D possibly matching TRBD1 (6 bases). Specimen: PBMCs or a T cell subset sorted from them (not recorded which). This TCR was recovered from a man aged 18 to 29 who had mild COVID-19 (a few samples of this study predate the infection). Cell type and time point are not known. Written as DNA, the CDR3 is TGTGCCAGCAGCCTCGGAACCAGGGGTACTGAAGCTTTCTTT. This gives the protein CASSLGTRGTEAFF.